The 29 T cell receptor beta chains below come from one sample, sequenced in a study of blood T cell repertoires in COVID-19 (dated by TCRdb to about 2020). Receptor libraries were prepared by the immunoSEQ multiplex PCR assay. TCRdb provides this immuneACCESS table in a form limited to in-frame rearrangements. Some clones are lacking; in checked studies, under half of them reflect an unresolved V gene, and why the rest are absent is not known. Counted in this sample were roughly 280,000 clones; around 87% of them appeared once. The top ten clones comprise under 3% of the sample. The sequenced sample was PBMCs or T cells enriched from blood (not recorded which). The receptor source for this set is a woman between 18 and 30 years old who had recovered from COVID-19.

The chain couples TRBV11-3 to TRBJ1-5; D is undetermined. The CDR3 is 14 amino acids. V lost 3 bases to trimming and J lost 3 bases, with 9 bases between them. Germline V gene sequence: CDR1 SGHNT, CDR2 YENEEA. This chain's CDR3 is CASSLSEFNQPQHF. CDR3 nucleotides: TGTGCCAGCAGCTTGAGCGAATTCAATCAGCCCCAGCATTTT.

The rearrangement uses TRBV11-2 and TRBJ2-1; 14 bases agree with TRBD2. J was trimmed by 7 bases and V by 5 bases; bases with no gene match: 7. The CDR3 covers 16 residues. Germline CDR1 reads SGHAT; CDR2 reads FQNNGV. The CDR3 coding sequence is TGTGCCAGCAGCCCCCGGACTAGCGGGGGGTTGAATGAGCAGTTCTTC. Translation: CASSPRTSGGLNEQFF.

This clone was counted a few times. The CDR3 nucleotides are TGTGCCAGCAGCTTAATGAGATCGAACACCGGGGAGCTGTTTTTT. Its protein product is CASSLMRSNTGELFF. The rearrangement links TRBV11-2 to TRBJ2-2, with unresolved D. Trimming removed 2 bases from V and 0 bases from J, with 7 bases in between. This CDR3 is built from 15 residues. The germline V gene has CDR1 SGHAT and CDR2 FQNNGV.

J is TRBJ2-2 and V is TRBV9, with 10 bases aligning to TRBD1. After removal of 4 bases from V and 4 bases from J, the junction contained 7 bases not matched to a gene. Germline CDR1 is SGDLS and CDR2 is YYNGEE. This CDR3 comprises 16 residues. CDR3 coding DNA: TGTGCCAGCAGCCGGGTTGACAGGGGGCCCACCGGGGAGCTGTTTTTT. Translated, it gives CASSRVDRGPTGELFF.

This CDR3 is CASSLINTEAFF. CDR3 DNA: TGTGCCAGCAGCCTAATTAACACTGAAGCTTTCTTT. The rearrangement links TRBV6-5 to TRBJ1-1; no definite D call. Trimming shortened V by 6 bases and J by 2 bases, and 7 bases separated the two germline ends. The CDR3 has 12 amino acids. The germline gives CDR1 MNHEY, CDR2 SVGAGI.

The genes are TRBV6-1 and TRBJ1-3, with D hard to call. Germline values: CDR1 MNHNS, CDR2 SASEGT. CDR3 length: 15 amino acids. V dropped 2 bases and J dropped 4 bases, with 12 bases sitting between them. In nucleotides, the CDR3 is TGTGCCAGCAGTGAAAGTCTAGGGAGCGGAAACACCATATATTTT. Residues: CASSESLGSGNTIYF.

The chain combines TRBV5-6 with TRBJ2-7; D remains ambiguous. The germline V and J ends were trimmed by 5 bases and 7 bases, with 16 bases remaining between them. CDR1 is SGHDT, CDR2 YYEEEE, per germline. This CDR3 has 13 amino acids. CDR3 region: CASSARPIWEQYF. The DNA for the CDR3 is TGTGCCAGCAGTGCCAGGCCAATCTGGGAGCAGTACTTC.

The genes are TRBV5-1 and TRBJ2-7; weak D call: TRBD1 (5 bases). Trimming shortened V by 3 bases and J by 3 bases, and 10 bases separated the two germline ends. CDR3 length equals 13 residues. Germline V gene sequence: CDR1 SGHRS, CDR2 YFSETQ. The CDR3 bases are TGCGCCAGCAGCTCAGGGCCGAGCTACGAGCAGTACTTC. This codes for CASSSGPSYEQYF.

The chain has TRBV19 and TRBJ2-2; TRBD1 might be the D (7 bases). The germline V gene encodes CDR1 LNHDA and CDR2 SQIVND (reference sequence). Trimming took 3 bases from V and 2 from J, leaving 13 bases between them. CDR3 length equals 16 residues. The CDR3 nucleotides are TGTGCCAGTAGTATCGAGGGGGCGGGAAACACCGGGGAGCTGTTTTTT. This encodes CASSIEGAGNTGELFF.

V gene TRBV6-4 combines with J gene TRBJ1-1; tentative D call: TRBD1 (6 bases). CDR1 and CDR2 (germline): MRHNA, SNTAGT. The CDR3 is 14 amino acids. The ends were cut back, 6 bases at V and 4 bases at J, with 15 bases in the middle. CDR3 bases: TGTGCCAGCAGGAGGGGACAAGTCTCCACTGAAGCTTTCTTT. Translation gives CASRRGQVSTEAFF.

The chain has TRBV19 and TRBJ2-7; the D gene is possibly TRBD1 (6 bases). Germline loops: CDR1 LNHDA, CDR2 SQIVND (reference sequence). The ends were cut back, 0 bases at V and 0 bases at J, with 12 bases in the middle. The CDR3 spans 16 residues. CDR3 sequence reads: CASSIDLRQDSYEQYF. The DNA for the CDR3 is TGTGCCAGTAGTATAGATCTGAGACAGGACTCCTACGAGCAGTACTTC.

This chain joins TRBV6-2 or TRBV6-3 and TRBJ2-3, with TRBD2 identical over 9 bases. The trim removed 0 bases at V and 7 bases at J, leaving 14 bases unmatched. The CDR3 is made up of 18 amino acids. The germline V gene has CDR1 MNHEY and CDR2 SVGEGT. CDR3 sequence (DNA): TGTGCCAGCAGTTACTCGATCGTTGCGGGGGGGGACACGAATACGCAGTATTTT. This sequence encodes CASSYSIVAGGDTNTQYF.

CDR3 nucleotides: TGCGCCAGCAGCGGAGGAGGTTTAGAGACCCAGTACTTC. Translating it yields CASSGGGLETQYF. The chain employs TRBV10-1 and TRBJ2-5, with D possibly TRBD2 on 5 matching bases. Trimming pared 6 bases from V and 4 bases from J, leaving 12 bases between. This CDR3 is built from 13 residues. Germline V gene sequence: CDR1 WNHNN, CDR2 SYGVQD (reference sequence).

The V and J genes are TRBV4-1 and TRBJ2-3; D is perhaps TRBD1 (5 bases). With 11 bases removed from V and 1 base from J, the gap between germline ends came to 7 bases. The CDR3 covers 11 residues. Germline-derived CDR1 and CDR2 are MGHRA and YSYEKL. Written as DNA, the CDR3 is TGCGCCTCCAGGGGCACAGATACGCAGTATTTT. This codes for CASRGTDTQYF.

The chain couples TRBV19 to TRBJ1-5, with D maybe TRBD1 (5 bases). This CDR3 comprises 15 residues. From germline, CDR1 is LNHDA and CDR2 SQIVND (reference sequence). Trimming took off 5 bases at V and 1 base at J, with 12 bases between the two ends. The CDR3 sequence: CASSYEGASNQPQHF. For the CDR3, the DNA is TGTGCCAGTAGTTATGAAGGGGCAAGCAATCAGCCCCAGCATTTT.

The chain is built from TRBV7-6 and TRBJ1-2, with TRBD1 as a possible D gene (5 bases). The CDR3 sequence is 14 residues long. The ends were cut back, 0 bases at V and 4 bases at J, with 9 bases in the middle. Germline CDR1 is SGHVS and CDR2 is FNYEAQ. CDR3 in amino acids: CASSLAGGAYGYTF. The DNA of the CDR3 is TGTGCCAGCAGCTTAGCGGGAGGGGCCTATGGCTACACCTTC.

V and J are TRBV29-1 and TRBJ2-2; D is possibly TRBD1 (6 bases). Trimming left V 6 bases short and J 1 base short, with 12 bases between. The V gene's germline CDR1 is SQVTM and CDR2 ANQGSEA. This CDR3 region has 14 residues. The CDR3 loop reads CSVSGQRNTGELFF. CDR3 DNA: TGCAGCGTGAGTGGACAGAGGAACACCGGGGAGCTGTTTTTT.

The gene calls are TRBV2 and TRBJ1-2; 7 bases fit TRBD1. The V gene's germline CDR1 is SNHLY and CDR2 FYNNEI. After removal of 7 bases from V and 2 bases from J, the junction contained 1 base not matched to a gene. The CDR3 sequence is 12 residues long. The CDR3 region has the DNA TGTGCCAGCACGGACAGGAACTATGGCTACACCTTC. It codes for CASTDRNYGYTF.

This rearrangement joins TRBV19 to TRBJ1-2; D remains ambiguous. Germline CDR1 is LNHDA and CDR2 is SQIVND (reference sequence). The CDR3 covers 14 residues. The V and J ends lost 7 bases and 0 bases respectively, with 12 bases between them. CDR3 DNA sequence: TGTGCCAGTAAGTTCCACGGTCCTAACTATGGCTACACCTTC. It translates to CASKFHGPNYGYTF.

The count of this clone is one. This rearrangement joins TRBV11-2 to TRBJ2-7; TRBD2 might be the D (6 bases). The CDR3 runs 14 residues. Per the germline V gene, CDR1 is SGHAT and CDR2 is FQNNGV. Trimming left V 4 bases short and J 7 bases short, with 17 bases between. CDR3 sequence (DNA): TGTGCCAGCAGCTCCATTGGGGGGTCGGGTGAGCAGTACTTC. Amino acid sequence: CASSSIGGSGEQYF. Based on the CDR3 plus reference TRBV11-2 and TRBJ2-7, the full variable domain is EAGVAQSPRYKIIEKRQSVAFWCNPISGHATLYWYQQILGQGPKLLIQFQNNGVVDDSQLPKDRFSAERLKGVDSTLKIQPAKLEDSAVYLCASSSIGGSGEQYFGPGTRLTVT.

The CDR3 loop is CASSLTGGNNYGYTF. The CDR3 region has the DNA TGTGCCAGCAGTTTGACAGGGGGCAACAACTATGGCTACACCTTC. The rearrangement joins TRBV28 to TRBJ1-2; TRBD1 matches 10 bases. CDR3 length: 15 residues. The trim removed 3 bases at V and 2 bases at J, leaving 3 bases unmatched. Germline CDR1 reads MDHEN; CDR2 reads SYDVKM.

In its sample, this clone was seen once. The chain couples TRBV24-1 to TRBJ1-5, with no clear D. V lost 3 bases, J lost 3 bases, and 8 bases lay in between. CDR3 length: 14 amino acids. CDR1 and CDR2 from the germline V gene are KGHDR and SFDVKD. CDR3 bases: TGTGCCACCAGTGATAGCATTACCAATCAGCCCCAGCATTTT. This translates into CATSDSITNQPQHF.

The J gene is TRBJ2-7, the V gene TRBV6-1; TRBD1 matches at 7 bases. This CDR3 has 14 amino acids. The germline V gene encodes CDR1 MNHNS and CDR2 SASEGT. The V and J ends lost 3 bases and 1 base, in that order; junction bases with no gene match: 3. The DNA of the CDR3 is TGTGCCAGCAGTGAGGGGGACAGATCCTACGAGCAGTACTTC. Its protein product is CASSEGDRSYEQYF.

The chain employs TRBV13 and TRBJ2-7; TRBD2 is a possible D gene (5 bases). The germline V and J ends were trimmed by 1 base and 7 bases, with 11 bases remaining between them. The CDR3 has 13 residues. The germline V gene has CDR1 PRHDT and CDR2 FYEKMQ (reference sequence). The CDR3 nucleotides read TGTGCCAGCAGCTTAGAGTCCGAGGGTGAGCAGTACTTC. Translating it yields CASSLESEGEQYF.

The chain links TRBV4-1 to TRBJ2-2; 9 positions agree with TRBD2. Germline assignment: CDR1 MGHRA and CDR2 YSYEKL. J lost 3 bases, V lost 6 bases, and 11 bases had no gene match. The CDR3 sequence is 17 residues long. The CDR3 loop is CASSRHFSGGDTGELFF. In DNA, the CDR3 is TGCGCCAGCAGTCGACATTTTAGCGGGGGAGACACCGGGGAGCTGTTTTTT.

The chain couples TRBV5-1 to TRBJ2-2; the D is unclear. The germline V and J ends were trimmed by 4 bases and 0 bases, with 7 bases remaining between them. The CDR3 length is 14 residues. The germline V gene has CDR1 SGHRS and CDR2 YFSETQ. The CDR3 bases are TGCGCCAGCAGCCTTACAGCGAACACCGGGGAGCTGTTTTTT. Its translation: CASSLTANTGELFF.

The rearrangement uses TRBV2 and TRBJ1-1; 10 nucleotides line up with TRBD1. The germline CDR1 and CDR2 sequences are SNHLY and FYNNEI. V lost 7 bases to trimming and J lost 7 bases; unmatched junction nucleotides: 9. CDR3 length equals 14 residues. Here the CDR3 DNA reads TGTGCCAGCACCCCCACCGGGACAGGGGATGAAGCTTTCTTT. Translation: CASTPTGTGDEAFF.

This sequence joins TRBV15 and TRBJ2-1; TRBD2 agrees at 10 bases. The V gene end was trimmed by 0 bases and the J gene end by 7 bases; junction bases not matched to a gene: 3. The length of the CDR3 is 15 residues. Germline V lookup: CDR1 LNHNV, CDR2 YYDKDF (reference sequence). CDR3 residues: CATSRDQGLANEQFF. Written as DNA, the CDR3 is TGTGCCACCAGCAGAGACCAGGGACTAGCGAATGAGCAGTTCTTC.

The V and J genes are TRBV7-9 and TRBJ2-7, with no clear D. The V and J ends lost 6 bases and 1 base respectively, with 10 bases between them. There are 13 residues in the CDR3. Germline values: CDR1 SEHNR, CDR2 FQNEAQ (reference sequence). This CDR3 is CASRRGFSYEQYF. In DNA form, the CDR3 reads TGTGCCAGCAGACGAGGCTTTTCCTACGAGCAGTACTTC.